This TCR beta chain was sequenced in a study of blood T cell repertoires in COVID-19. Libraries were prepared by immunoSEQ multiplex PCR; TCRdb keeps only in-frame clonotypes and omits some of them. This sample has approximately 260,000 clones; 82% occur once, and the top ten carry around 12%. Germline CDR1 and CDR2: SNHLY and FYNNEI. Unmatched junction bases numbered 2, after V lost 4 bases and J lost 3 bases. The CDR3 contains 13 residues. Notes on this clone: Other DNA sequences in the sample encode the same CDR3.

This rearrangement joins TRBV2 to TRBJ1-2; 7 bases are shared with TRBD1. The receptor was isolated from a woman in her fifties or sixties with active or convalescent COVID-19. Source material: peripheral blood. The CDR3 region has the DNA TGTGCCAGCAGTGCCGACAGGGACTATGGCTACACCTTC. It yields the protein CASSADRDYGYTF.